The T cell receptor (beta chain) described here comes from a study of tumor and adjacent non-tumor tissue in lung cancer. This sample's RNA came from whole unsorted tissue. TCRbeta libraries were built with three rounds of nested PCR, modified from ARM-PCR. MiXCR, run by TCRdb on the multiplex PCR reads, gives a single entry per CDR3 protein. The sample includes 120,000 or so distinct CDR3 sequences, over 65% seen only once; the top ten take roughly 13%. V lost 5 bases, J lost 5 bases, and 13 bases lay in between. Germline V CDR1 and CDR2: SEHNR, FQNEAQ (reference sequence). The CDR3 has 13 residues. This TCR was sampled from a man under 40 with non-small cell lung cancer. Sequenced sample: lung tumor tissue. The chain has TRBV7-9 and TRBJ2-7; a weak D match, TRBD2 (6 bases). The CDR3 spells CASSRAGGNEQYF. CDR3 DNA sequence: TGTGCCAGCAGCCGTGCCGGCGGGAACGAGCAGTACTTC.